A selection of T cell receptor beta chains follows, all from one sample in a study of a mutant IDH1 vaccine in newly diagnosed glioma. TCRdb keeps only in-frame clones here, not all; method: immunoSEQ multiplex PCR. This table has 60,000 to 75,000 clones, about 86% appearing once. Specimen: peripheral blood mononuclear cells (PBMCs), collected from a glioma patient treated with radiotherapy, temozolomide or both. These receptors were taken from a young woman with glioma. Some clones in this sample may be carry-over from other donors' samples. CDR3s include the opening cysteine and the closing phenylalanine or tryptophan. D genes are given only for firm matches. Clone size, where shown, is once, few, many, or a class for clones that have expanded.

TRBV4-1,TRBJ2-3,.,.,CASSKTDFTDTQYF,TGCGCCAGCAGCAAGACAGACTTCACAGATACGCAGTATTTT
TRBV6-5,TRBJ1-5,TRBD1,few,CASRMTGLNQPQHF,TGTGCCAGCAGAATGACAGGGTTGAATCAGCCCCAGCATTTT
TRBV29-1,TRBJ1-4,TRBD1,.,CSVPSGQANEKLFF,TGCAGCGTGCCGTCGGGACAGGCTAATGAAAAACTGTTTTTT
TRBV5-4,TRBJ2-7,.,.,CASSLSTNHYEQYF,TGTGCCAGCAGCTTGTCGACTAACCACTACGAGCAGTACTTC
TRBV4-3,TRBJ2-2,TRBD2,.,CASSQDRGAGGLNTGELFF,TGCGCCAGCAGCCAGGATCGGGGAGCGGGGGGACTTAACACCGGGGAGCTGTTTTTT
TRBV19,TRBJ1-2,TRBD1,once,CASSMRLQGADYGYTF,TGTGCCAGTAGTATGAGGCTACAGGGGGCGGACTATGGCTACACCTTC
TRBV27,TRBJ1-5,TRBD1,.,CASSGQASNQPQHF,TGTGCCAGCAGCGGACAGGCCAGCAATCAGCCCCAGCATTTT
TRBV4-1,TRBJ2-1,TRBD1,.,CASSQGEGAGFF,TGCGCCAGCAGCCAAGGCGAGGGGGCCGGGTTCTTC
TRBV5-6,TRBJ1-3,.,.,CASSLPASGNTIYF,TGTGCCAGCAGCTTGCCGGCCTCTGGAAACACCATATATTTT
TRBV5-6,TRBJ1-2,.,once,CASSLTGSYGYTF,TGTGCCAGCAGCTTAACAGGCTCATATGGCTACACCTTC
TRBV4-1,TRBJ1-1,TRBD1,.,CASSQLQGVGTEAFF,TGCGCCAGCAGCCAATTACAGGGGGTGGGCACTGAAGCTTTCTTT